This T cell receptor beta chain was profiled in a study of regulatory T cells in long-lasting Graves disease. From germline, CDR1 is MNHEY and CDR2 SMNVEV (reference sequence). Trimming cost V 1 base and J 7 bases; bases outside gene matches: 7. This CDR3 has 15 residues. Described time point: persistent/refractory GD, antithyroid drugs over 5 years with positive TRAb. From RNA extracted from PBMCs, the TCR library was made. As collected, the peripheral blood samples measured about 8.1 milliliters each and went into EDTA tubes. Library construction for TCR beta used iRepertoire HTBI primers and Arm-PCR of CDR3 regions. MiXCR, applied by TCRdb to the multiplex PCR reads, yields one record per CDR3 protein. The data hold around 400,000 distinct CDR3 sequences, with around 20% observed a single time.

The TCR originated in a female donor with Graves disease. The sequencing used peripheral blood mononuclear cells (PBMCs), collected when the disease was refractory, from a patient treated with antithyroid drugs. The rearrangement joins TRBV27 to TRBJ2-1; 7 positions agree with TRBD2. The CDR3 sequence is CASSLLGEGLNEQFF. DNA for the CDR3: TGTGCCAGCAGTTTATTGGGGGAGGGCCTAAATGAGCAGTTCTTC.